This TCR beta chain was profiled in a study of CD4 T cells in relation to SARS-CoV-2 and coronaviruses. For the study at large: Of the patients, roughly eight were male, 4 female, two Hispanic. Whole-study findings and limits: Approximately 65% of donors had memory CD4+ clonotypes crossrecognizing SARS-CoV-2 and common cold coronavirus spike.

In the case of this clone: Its cognate antigen is unknown.

CDR3 length equals 13 residues. The germline V gene has CDR1 SGHNT and CDR2 YYREEE (reference sequence). V lost 3 bases, J lost 0 bases, and 6 bases lay in between. TCRdb's table, derived via immunoSEQ multiplex PCR, lists solely in-frame clones and lacks some. Of approximately 37,000 clones in the sample, over 75% were seen once. Sequenced sample: memory CD4+ T cells from PBMCs. The chain has TRBV5-4 and TRBJ1-1; D unresolved. This sequence was found in an adult with COVID-19. CDR3 coding DNA: TGTGCCAGCAGCTCATCGTTGAACACTGAAGCTTTCTTT. Its translation: CASSSSLNTEAFF.